Below, 16 T cell receptor beta chains from the same sample are listed, as sequenced in a study of cytomegalovirus exposure and HLA in healthy donors. The PCR used 60 Vbeta and 13 Jbeta primers. Sequencing used immunoSEQ multiplex PCR; TCRdb keeps in-frame clones, though not all of them. Among 150,000 or so clones listed, 80% were seen once. The source material was PBMCs. Receptors were obtained from a woman aged 40 to 50 in good health and CMV-seropositive.

This chain joins TRBV9 and TRBJ2-2; D may be TRBD1 (5 bases). V was clipped by 0 bases and J by 4 bases, with 13 bases between them. Germline CDR1 reads SGDLS; CDR2 reads YYNGEE. The CDR3 loop spans 16 amino acids. The chain's CDR3 is CASSVDRGLTTGELFF. CDR3 DNA: TGTGCCAGCAGCGTAGATAGGGGCCTAACCACCGGGGAGCTGTTTTTT.

This chain uses TRBV18 with TRBJ2-3; TRBD1 is a possible D gene (5 bases). Between the trimmed V and J ends, which lost 4 bases and 4 bases, there was a span of 12 bases. From germline, CDR1 is KGHSH and CDR2 LQKENI. The CDR3 covers 14 residues. CDR3 sequence: CASSRGQGSDTQYF. Written as DNA, the CDR3 is TGTGCCAGCTCACGGGGCCAGGGCTCAGATACGCAGTATTTT.

The V gene is TRBV7-9, the J gene TRBJ2-1; tentative D call: TRBD1 (6 bases). The V end was cut by 6 bases, the J end by 5 bases, with 17 bases between. CDR1 and CDR2 from the germline V gene are SEHNR and FQNEAQ (reference sequence). This CDR3 has 15 amino acids. The CDR3 sequence is CASSNRDKLNNEQFF. CDR3 coding DNA: TGTGCCAGCAGTAATAGGGACAAGTTAAACAATGAGCAGTTCTTC.

The chain joins TRBV5-8 to TRBJ2-1; D unclear. Germline V lookup: CDR1 SGHTS, CDR2 YDEGEE. Deletions cut 2 bases from V and 0 bases from J, with 6 bases between. The length of the CDR3 is 14 residues. The CDR3 region is CASSLPSSYNEQFF. As DNA, the CDR3 is TGTGCCAGCAGCTTACCGAGCTCCTACAATGAGCAGTTCTTC. Together with reference TRBV5-8 and TRBJ2-1, the CDR3 gives the full variable domain: EAGVTQSPTHLIKTRGQQATLRCSPISGHTSVYWYQQALGLGLQFLLWYDEGEERNRGNFPPRFSGRQFPNYSSELNVNALELEDSALYLCASSLPSSYNEQFFGPGTRLTVL.

This clone turned up a few times. This chain links TRBV6-5 with TRBJ1-5; 10 bases align to TRBD1. Germline V lookup: CDR1 MNHEY, CDR2 SVGAGI. There are 15 residues in the CDR3. Trimming took 2 bases from V and 3 from J; bases not matched to a gene: 1. The CDR3 DNA reads as TGTGCCAGCAGTTACGGGACAGGGGCCAATCAGCCCCAGCATTTT. It translates to CASSYGTGANQPQHF.

The J gene is TRBJ2-3, the V gene TRBV5-4; tentatively, D is TRBD2 (6 bases). Germline CDR1 is SGHNT and CDR2 is YYREEE (reference sequence). V lost 4 bases and J lost 0, with 15 bases in between. The CDR3 totals 16 residues. DNA for the CDR3: TGTGCCAGCAGCAGAACCGGGACTGCTAGCACAGATACGCAGTATTTT. This gives the protein CASSRTGTASTDTQYF. Together with reference TRBV5-4 and TRBJ2-3, the CDR3 gives the full variable domain: ETGVTQSPTHLIKTRGQQVTLRCSSQSGHNTVSWYQQALGQGPQFIFQYYREEENGRGNFPPRFSGLQFPNYSSELNVNALELDDSALYLCASSRTGTASTDTQYFGPGTRLTVL.

V gene TRBV5-8 combines with J gene TRBJ2-5, with 7 bases fitting TRBD1. Trimming cost V 2 bases and J 3 bases; bases outside gene matches: 4. This CDR3 has 14 amino acids. CDR1 is SGHTS and CDR2 is YDEGEE in the germline V gene. The CDR3 protein is CASSFIQGKETQYF. The CDR3 DNA reads TGTGCCAGCAGCTTTATACAGGGGAAAGAGACCCAGTACTTC.

The chain recombines TRBV6-1 with TRBJ2-5, with D perhaps TRBD1 (5 bases). The J call is uncertain, as TRBJ2-7 better fits the DNA end. From germline, CDR1 is MNHNS and CDR2 SASEGT. CDR3 length: 12 amino acids. CDR3 DNA sequence: TGTGCCAGCAGACCTGACAGTTACGAGCAGTACTTC. As protein: CASRPDSYEQYF.

The table lists this clone with a count of one. The rearrangement links TRBV5-1 to TRBJ2-7; TRBD2 is a possible D gene (6 bases). This CDR3 has 14 residues. The V and J ends lost 0 bases and 5 bases respectively, with 12 bases between them. In germline, CDR1 is SGHRS, CDR2 YFSETQ. The CDR3 nucleotides are TGCGCCAGCAGCTTGGAACTAGCATCGGACGAGCAGTACTTC. It codes for CASSLELASDEQYF.

Comment on this clone: This specimen includes other DNA sequences encoding the same CDR3. This chain links TRBV30 with TRBJ1-4; no definite D call. The CDR3 covers 13 residues. Germline V gene lookup returns CDR1 GTSNPN and CDR2 SVGIG (reference sequence). Trimming removed 7 bases from V and 5 bases from J, with 14 bases in between. This CDR3 reads CASARPGNEKLFF. The CDR3 coding sequence is TGTGCCTCTGCCAGACCGGGGAATGAAAAACTGTTTTTT.

This clone was picked up one time. This chain uses TRBV6-1 with TRBJ2-7; 13 positions match TRBD2. The V gene's germline CDR1 is MNHNS and CDR2 SASEGT. CDR3 size: 15 residues. The J segment lost 6 bases and the V segment lost 7 bases, leaving 9 bases of the junction unmatched. DNA of the CDR3: TGTGCCAGCACCTTCGGACTAGCGGGAGTCGGCGAGCAGTACTTC. Translating it yields CASTFGLAGVGEQYF.

This clone was seen once. The chain links TRBV6-1 to TRBJ2-1, with D hard to call. This CDR3 spans 13 amino acids. Germline V CDR1 and CDR2: MNHNS, SASEGT. The V end lost 4 bases, the J end lost 5 bases, and 9 bases lay between the germline ends. CDR3 amino acids: CASSVSSDNEQFF. In DNA, the CDR3 is TGTGCCAGCAGTGTGTCCAGCGACAATGAGCAGTTCTTC.

This chain uses TRBV30 with TRBJ2-7; D gene uncertain. The CDR3 has 15 residues. In germline, CDR1 is GTSNPN, CDR2 SVGIG (reference sequence). V was pared by 3 bases and J by 6 bases, with 21 bases between. The CDR3: CAWSGVGVIHSEQYF. For the CDR3, the DNA is TGTGCCTGGAGCGGAGTAGGCGTTATACACTCCGAGCAGTACTTC.

This chain uses TRBV18 with TRBJ2-3, with no clear D. Between the trimmed V and J ends, which lost 3 bases and 2 bases, there was a span of 12 bases. From germline, CDR1 is KGHSH and CDR2 LQKENI. The CDR3 contains 15 residues. CDR3: CASSPTTAVTDTQYF. DNA for the CDR3: TGTGCCAGCTCACCCACTACGGCCGTCACAGATACGCAGTATTTT.

The chain employs TRBV27 and TRBJ2-7; 8 bases are a match to TRBD1. Germline-derived CDR1 and CDR2 are MNHEY and SMNVEV (reference sequence). The CDR3 sequence is 16 residues long. The trim removed 5 bases at V and 6 bases at J, leaving 15 bases unmatched. The DNA of the CDR3 is TGTGCCAGCAGTCGGACCCGGACAGGGCAGGGGTTCGAGCAGTACTTC. Protein product: CASSRTRTGQGFEQYF.

The chain carries TRBV7-9 and TRBJ1-4, with a tentative D call TRBD1 (5 bases). The V and J ends lost 3 bases and 8 bases respectively, with 13 bases between them. The CDR3 extends over 14 amino acids. Germline-derived CDR1 and CDR2 are SEHNR and FQNEAQ (reference sequence). The CDR3, as DNA: TGTGCCAGCAGCTTTTTCGCAGGGAAAGAAAAACTGTTTTTT. It codes for CASSFFAGKEKLFF.